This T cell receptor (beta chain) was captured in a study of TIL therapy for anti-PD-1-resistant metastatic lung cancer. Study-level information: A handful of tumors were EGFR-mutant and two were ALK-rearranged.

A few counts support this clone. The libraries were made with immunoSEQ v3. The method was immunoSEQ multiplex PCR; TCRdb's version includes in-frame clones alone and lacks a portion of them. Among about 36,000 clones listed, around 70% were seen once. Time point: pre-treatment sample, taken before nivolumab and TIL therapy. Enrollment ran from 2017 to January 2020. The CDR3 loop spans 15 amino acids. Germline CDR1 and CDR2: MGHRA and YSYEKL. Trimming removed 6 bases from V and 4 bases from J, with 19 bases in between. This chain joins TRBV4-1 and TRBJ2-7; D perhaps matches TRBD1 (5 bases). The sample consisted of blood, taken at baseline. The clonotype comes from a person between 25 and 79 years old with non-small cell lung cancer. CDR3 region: CASSLTGEPTYEQYF. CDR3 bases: TGCGCCAGCAGTCTTACAGGTGAACCTACTTACGAGCAGTACTTC.